A single sample is the source of the 25 T cell receptor beta chains below, sequenced in a study of OX40 agonist ivuxolimab in advanced cancers. TCRdb keeps only in-frame clones here, not all; method: immunoSEQ multiplex PCR. The table lists about 69,000 clones, approximately 80% of them singletons. Sequences were derived from CD4+ or CD8+ T cells sorted from blood, sampled in a trial of the OX40 agonist ivuxolimab. These receptors were obtained from an adult with an advanced solid tumor such as melanoma, head and neck, liver or kidney cancer.

This rearrangement joins TRBV4-2 to TRBJ2-2; D might be TRBD2 (5 bases). Germline V lookup: CDR1 LGHNA, CDR2 YNFKEQ. This CDR3 comprises 16 residues. The V and J ends lost 1 base and 0 bases respectively, with 9 bases between them. The CDR3 coding sequence is TGTGCCAGCAGCCAAGTCGGAGGTTCGAACACCGGGGAGCTGTTTTTT. This codes for CASSQVGGSNTGELFF.

This chain links TRBV18 with TRBJ2-7; D is ambiguous. Germline values: CDR1 KGHSH, CDR2 LQKENI. With 2 bases removed from V and 7 bases from J, the gap between germline ends came to 6 bases. This CDR3 is built from 11 residues. The CDR3 loop reads CASSPDSEQYF. CDR3 DNA: TGTGCCAGCTCACCAGACTCTGAGCAGTACTTC.

The chain joins TRBV5-1 to TRBJ1-3; D gene ambiguous. Germline V CDR1 and CDR2: SGHRS, YFSETQ. The CDR3 has 13 residues. Between the trimmed V and J ends, which lost 5 bases and 0 bases, there was a span of 6 bases. CDR3 amino acids: CASSYSSGNTIYF. DNA for the CDR3: TGCGCCAGCAGTTATAGCTCTGGAAACACCATATATTTT.

In its sample, this clone was seen once. This chain joins TRBV18 and TRBJ2-7; the D call may be TRBD1 or TRBD2 (5 bases each). From germline, CDR1 is KGHSH and CDR2 LQKENI. The CDR3 runs 15 residues. Trimming left V 6 bases short and J 0 bases short, with 15 bases between. The CDR3 DNA is TGTGCCAGCTCCCCCTCTGCAGGGAGCTCCTACGAGCAGTACTTC. Amino acid sequence: CASSPSAGSSYEQYF.

This rearrangement joins TRBV30 to TRBJ2-6; 9 bases line up with TRBD1. Germline-derived CDR1 and CDR2 are GTSNPN and SVGIG (reference sequence). The CDR3 is 17 amino acids. V lost 0 bases, J lost 2 bases, and 5 bases stayed unmatched. As DNA, the CDR3 is TGTGCCTGGAGTGTGATGGGACAGGGAACTGGGGCCAACGTCCTGACTTTC. Translating gives CAWSVMGQGTGANVLTF.

This clone was counted between two and nine times. In DNA form, the CDR3 reads TGCGCCAGCAGCACAGGACAGGGGGCCGGAAACACCATATATTTT. Encoded protein: CASSTGQGAGNTIYF. The chain carries TRBV5-1 and TRBJ1-3; 11 bases match TRBD1. Germline CDR1 is SGHRS and CDR2 is YFSETQ. V shed 4 bases, J shed 4 bases, and the junction held 4 bases outside the gene matches. The CDR3 runs to 15 residues.

This rearrangement joins TRBV28 to TRBJ1-2; perhaps TRBD1 as D (5 bases). V gave up 4 bases and J gave up 0 bases, with 9 bases separating them. This CDR3 comprises 14 residues. CDR1 and CDR2 from the germline V gene are MDHEN and SYDVKM. The CDR3 nucleotides read TGTGCCAGCAGTTCGACAGTACCTAACTATGGCTACACCTTC. Translating it yields CASSSTVPNYGYTF.

V gene TRBV2 combines with J gene TRBJ1-5; no clear D. This CDR3 comprises 13 residues. CDR1 is SNHLY, CDR2 FYNNEI, per germline. The ends were cut back, 5 bases at V and 3 bases at J, with 8 bases in the middle. CDR3 loop: CASSPPPNQPQHF. The CDR3 nucleotides are TGTGCCAGCAGTCCACCCCCCAATCAGCCCCAGCATTTT.

The V call is TRBV10-3, the J call TRBJ1-3; no definite D call. Per the germline V gene, CDR1 is ENHRY and CDR2 is SYGVKD. The CDR3 has 14 residues. V shed 10 bases and J shed 0 bases, with 13 bases lying between them. The CDR3 nucleotides read TGTGCCACCCAGTGGACTTACTCTGGAAACACCATATATTTT. Protein: CATQWTYSGNTIYF.

This chain connects TRBV2 to TRBJ2-5; 12 bases map to TRBD2. V was clipped by 8 bases and J by 5 bases; unmatched bases: 12. The CDR3 loop spans 16 amino acids. Germline V gene sequence: CDR1 SNHLY, CDR2 FYNNEI. The CDR3 coding sequence is TGTGCCAGCTCAGAATGGACTAGCGGGATTCGCGAGACCCAGTACTTC. Protein: CASSEWTSGIRETQYF. The whole variable domain, filled in from reference TRBV2 and TRBJ2-5, reads EPEVTQTPSHQVTQMGQEVILRCVPISNHLYFYWYRQILGQKVEFLVSFYNNEISEKSEIFDDQFSVERPDGSNFTLKIRSTKLEDSAMYFCASSEWTSGIRETQYFGPGTRLLVL.

This chain joins TRBV19 and TRBJ1-5, with a possible D match to TRBD1 (5 bases). The V gene's germline CDR1 is LNHDA and CDR2 SQIVND (reference sequence). This CDR3 spans 16 amino acids. V was cut by 3 bases and J by 0 bases, with 12 bases left in between. The CDR3 here is CASSIRDVYSNQPQHF. The CDR3, as DNA: TGTGCCAGTAGTATCAGGGACGTTTATAGCAATCAGCCCCAGCATTTT.

This clone has a single count. The rearrangement joins TRBV7-2 to TRBJ2-4; TRBD1 agrees at 9 bases. CDR1 is SGHTA and CDR2 is FQGNSA in the germline V gene. This CDR3 is 18 amino acids long. V was pared by 4 bases and J by 3 bases, with 13 bases of the junction left unmatched. This CDR3 reads CASSSVWTGELYKNIQYF. The CDR3 bases are TGTGCCAGCAGCTCAGTTTGGACAGGGGAATTGTACAAAAACATTCAGTACTTC.

This clone showed up just a few times. The chain is built from TRBV5-6 and TRBJ1-2, with 11 bases fitting TRBD1. Germline V gene data show CDR1 as SGHDT and CDR2 as YYEEEE. CDR3 length: 14 residues. Germline trimming cut 3 bases from V and 7 bases from J; bases unmatched to any gene: 5. The CDR3 loop is CASSYGTGGGGYTF. CDR3 coding DNA: TGTGCCAGCAGCTATGGGACAGGGGGAGGTGGCTACACCTTC.

The chain couples TRBV7-8 to TRBJ2-1; D call uncertain. CDR3 length: 12 amino acids. V was trimmed by 10 bases and J by 5 bases, leaving 12 bases between them. Germline V gene sequence: CDR1 SGHVS, CDR2 FQNEAQ. The CDR3 nucleotides are TGTGCCACGTCCTTCAAGAACAATGAGCAGTTCTTC. It is translated as CATSFKNNEQFF.

This sequence joins TRBV30 and TRBJ1-1, with 8 bases identical to TRBD1. The germline V gene encodes CDR1 GTSNPN and CDR2 SVGIG (reference sequence). CDR3 length: 13 amino acids. The V segment lost 4 bases and the J segment 7 bases; nucleotides outside the gene matches: 8. CDR3 sequence (DNA): TGTGCCTGGAACTCAGGGGGCTGGGGTGAAGCTTTCTTT. Translation gives CAWNSGGWGEAFF.

CDR3 sequence: CASSLGTRYYEQYF. The CDR3 DNA reads TGCGCCAGCAGCTTAGGGACTCGATACTACGAGCAGTACTTC. The chain links TRBV5-1 to TRBJ2-7, with D possibly being TRBD2 (6 bases). The CDR3 is 14 residues long. Deletions cut 2 bases from V and 3 bases from J, with 12 bases between. From germline, CDR1 is SGHRS and CDR2 YFSETQ.

The chain combines TRBV7-3 with TRBJ2-3, with D perhaps TRBD1 (5 bases). The CDR3 is made up of 15 amino acids. The germline CDR1 and CDR2 sequences are SGHTA and FQGTGA. V was cut by 2 bases and J by 3 bases, with 12 bases left in between. The CDR3 spells CASSLQGLRTDTQYF. The CDR3 nucleotides read TGTGCCAGCAGCTTACAGGGTTTGAGAACAGATACGCAGTATTTT.

This chain connects TRBV5-8 to TRBJ1-2; TRBD1 is a possible D gene (6 bases). The V end was cut by 0 bases, the J end by 5 bases, with 14 bases between. The CDR3 covers 15 residues. Germline V lookup: CDR1 SGHTS, CDR2 YDEGEE. The CDR3 sequence: CASSLGTGARYGYTF. In DNA form, the CDR3 reads TGTGCCAGCAGCTTGGGGACGGGGGCGCGATATGGCTACACCTTC.

This clone was found a few times. V gene TRBV11-2 combines with J gene TRBJ1-1; no definite D call. V lost 7 bases, J lost 7 bases, and 13 bases lay in between. Looked up from germline, CDR1 is SGHAT and CDR2 is FQNNGV. The CDR3 has 12 residues. CDR3 nucleotide sequence: TGTGCCAGCACCCCTGTGGTCGGTGAAGCTTTCTTT. Encoded protein: CASTPVVGEAFF.

The rearrangement joins TRBV6-1 to TRBJ1-1; no clear D. Trimming left V 6 bases short and J 3 bases short, with 14 bases between. Germline V gene lookup returns CDR1 MNHNS and CDR2 SASEGT. This CDR3 is built from 14 residues. CDR3 sequence (DNA): TGTGCCAGCAGATCATACACGGGCTACACTGAAGCTTTCTTT. Protein: CASRSYTGYTEAFF.

The chain carries TRBV6-5 and TRBJ1-1; 9 bases align to TRBD1. V was clipped by 5 bases and J by 11 bases; unmatched bases: 15. The CDR3 is made up of 15 amino acids. CDR1 MNHEY and CDR2 SVGAGI come from the germline V gene. The CDR3 DNA reads as TGTGCCAGCAGTAAGGACAGGGGCGTCCCCGGTGGGGCTTTCTTT. Protein product: CASSKDRGVPGGAFF.

This clone showed up just a few times. The J gene is TRBJ2-5, the V gene TRBV5-1; tentatively, D is TRBD1 or TRBD2 (6 bases each). This CDR3 has 14 residues. Germline assignment: CDR1 SGHRS and CDR2 YFSETQ. Trimming pared 3 bases from V and 7 bases from J, leaving 16 bases between. The CDR3 DNA follows: TGCGCCAGCAGCTCGGGAACGGGGGCCGGGACCCAGTACTTC. This gives the protein CASSSGTGAGTQYF.

V usage is TRBV30 and J usage is TRBJ1-2, with 8 bases matching TRBD1. In germline, CDR1 is GTSNPN, CDR2 SVGIG (reference sequence). This CDR3 has 12 amino acids. With V trimmed by 3 bases and J by 5 bases, 2 bases remained unmatched. The CDR3 DNA reads TGTGCCTGGAGGAGGACAGGGTATGGCTACACCTTC. Protein product: CAWRRTGYGYTF.

V is TRBV19 and J is TRBJ1-5, with 8 positions matching TRBD1. V lost 4 bases and J lost 7; bases outside the gene matches: 6. The CDR3 is 14 residues long. Germline V gene data show CDR1 as LNHDA and CDR2 as SQIVND (reference sequence). The CDR3 DNA sequence: TGTGCCAGTAGTACGACAGGGGAAGGGCAGCCCCAGCATTTT. Its translation: CASSTTGEGQPQHF.

This clone was detected only once. The rearrangement joins TRBV2 to TRBJ1-2; 9 nucleotides line up with TRBD1. The CDR3 spans 13 residues. Trimming at V came to 6 bases and at J to 8 bases, leaving 7 bases not matched to a gene. Germline V lookup: CDR1 SNHLY, CDR2 FYNNEI. DNA of the CDR3: TGTGCCAGCAGAGTTACAGGGGGCGACGGCTACACCTTC. This codes for CASRVTGGDGYTF.